These T cell receptor beta chains were read from a single sample in a study of T cells in Graves' hyperthyroidism and ophthalmopathy. Each CDR3 protein is one row after TCRdb ran MiXCR on the multiplex PCR reads. Here the sample spans some 740,000 distinct CDR3 sequences, less than 15% being singletons. The sequenced material came from blood. All receptors come from a woman aged 18-29 years with Graves' hyperthyroidism. Each CDR3 is given with its conserved first and last residue. Each record gives: V gene, clone size, D gene, J gene, CDR3 protein, CDR3 DNA. A D gene is named only where the DNA matches it firmly. A row's size may be missing; if present it is once, few, many or a size class.

>TRBV15|NA|NA|TRBJ1-5
CATSPRRGSNQPQHF
TGTGCCACCAGCCCTAGACGGGGAAGCAATCAGCCCCAGCATTTT
>TRBV7-8|few|TRBD2|TRBJ2-7
CASSLAVERDQPYEQYF
TGTGCCAGCAGCTTAGCGGTCGAGCGGGACCAGCCCTACGAGCAGTACTTC
>TRBV6-1|NA|NA|TRBJ1-3
CASDGELSLGNTIYF
TGTGCCAGCGACGGGGAATTGTCCCTCGGAAACACCATATATTTT
>TRBV4-1|NA|NA|TRBJ2-7
CASSPKALGYEQYF
TGCGCCAGCAGCCCCAAAGCCCTCGGCTACGAGCAGTACTTC
>TRBV5-6|few|NA|TRBJ2-1
CASSLERERGRKDEQFF
TGTGCCAGCAGCTTGGAACGGGAGAGAGGGCGTAAAGATGAGCAGTTCTTC
>TRBV30|many|NA|TRBJ1-4
CAWTATNEKLFF
TGTGCCTGGACCGCAACTAATGAAAAACTGTTTTTT
>TRBV6-1|few|NA|TRBJ1-1
CASSEDAYTEAFF
TGTGCCAGCAGTGAAGATGCGTACACTGAAGCTTTCTTT
>TRBV30|many|NA|TRBJ1-1
CASSEGPLNTEAFF
TGTGCCTCTTCGGAAGGGCCCCTCAACACTGAAGCTTTCTTT
>TRBV30|few|NA|TRBJ1-4
CAWRETGGGPTNEKLFF
TGTGCCTGGAGAGAGACAGGCGGGGGGCCAACTAATGAAAAACTGTTTTTT
>TRBV12-3/TRBV12-4|many|NA|TRBJ1-1
CASRSATGTQTLNTEAFF
TGTGCCAGCAGGTCCGCAACCGGGACACAGACCTTGAACACTGAAGCTTTCTTT
>TRBV5-6|NA|TRBD1|TRBJ1-1
CASSLRTGPAFF
TGTGCCAGCAGCCTTAGGACAGGGCCAGCTTTCTTT
>TRBV6-2/TRBV6-3|few|NA|TRBJ2-3
CASRVLGRALGTDTQYF
TGTGCCAGCAGGGTCCTGGGCCGGGCCCTAGGCACAGATACGCAGTATTTT
>TRBV5-1|NA|NA|TRBJ2-1
CASGLIGHEQFF
TGCGCCAGCGGATTGATCGGACATGAGCAGTTCTTC
>TRBV28|many|NA|TRBJ2-7
CASSFPKREQYF
TGTGCCAGCAGTTTCCCGAAGCGCGAGCAGTACTTC
>TRBV12-3/TRBV12-4|few|NA|TRBJ1-2
CASSLHGGGGYTF
TGTGCCAGCAGTTTACACGGGGGGGGGGGCTACACCTTC
>TRBV20-1|many|NA|TRBJ2-3
CSATGPLADTQYF
TGCAGTGCTACGGGACCCCTCGCAGATACGCAGTATTTT
>TRBV13|many|NA|TRBJ2-5
CASSHRDGEETQYF
TGTGCCAGCAGCCACCGGGACGGAGAAGAGACCCAGTACTTC
>TRBV15|few|NA|TRBJ2-3
CATSSISGSSTDTQYF
TGTGCCACCAGCAGTATTTCGGGGTCTAGCACAGATACGCAGTATTTT
>TRBV7-2|many|TRBD1|TRBJ2-1
CASSLADRGFDEQFF
TGTGCCAGCAGCTTAGCGGACAGGGGGTTCGATGAGCAGTTCTTC
>TRBV18|many|TRBD2|TRBJ2-1
CASSPVAGGNEQFF
TGTGCCAGCTCACCAGTAGCGGGGGGCAATGAGCAGTTCTTC
>TRBV12-3/TRBV12-4|NA|NA|TRBJ2-5
CASSLQGPQYF
TGTGCCAGCAGTTTACAGGGTCCCCAGTACTTC
>TRBV14|NA|NA|TRBJ2-1
CASSQEIGPRNEQFF
TGTGCCAGCAGCCAAGAAATCGGACCCAGGAATGAGCAGTTCTTC
>TRBV3-1|NA|NA|TRBJ2-7
CASSHGTVDFSYEQYF
TGTGCCAGCAGCCACGGAACCGTAGACTTTTCCTACGAGCAGTACTTC
>TRBV7-9|many|NA|TRBJ2-3
CASSFLLESTDTQYF
TGTGCCAGCAGCTTCCTCCTCGAGAGCACAGATACGCAGTATTTT
>TRBV5-6|few|TRBD1|TRBJ1-1
CASSPWQGGNTEAFF
TGTGCCAGCAGCCCTTGGCAGGGGGGGAACACTGAAGCTTTCTTT
>TRBV6-5|few|TRBD2|TRBJ2-2
CASSYPPEVSGRPRTGELFF
TGTGCCAGCAGTTATCCCCCCGAGGTTAGCGGGAGACCCCGGACCGGGGAGCTGTTTTTT
>TRBV27|NA|NA|TRBJ1-2
CASSLHLNYGYTF
TGTGCCAGCAGCCTACATTTAAACTATGGCTACACCTTC
>TRBV30|few|NA|TRBJ2-7
CAWGDLNYEQYF
TGTGCCTGGGGGGACTTAAACTACGAGCAGTACTTC
>TRBV7-9|many|TRBD1|TRBJ2-5
CASSFRGQGEYF
TGTGCCAGCAGCTTCAGGGGACAGGGGGAGTACTTC
>TRBV4-1|many|TRBD1|TRBJ2-7
CASSQTGTARTEQYF
TGCGCCAGCAGCCAAACCGGGACAGCTAGGACCGAGCAGTACTTC
>TRBV2|many|NA|TRBJ2-1
CASTPEGAHNEQFF
TGTGCCAGCACCCCGGAGGGGGCGCACAATGAGCAGTTCTTC
>TRBV28|many|NA|TRBJ1-2
CASSHEWESRGYTF
TGTGCCAGCAGCCATGAATGGGAGTCCAGGGGCTACACCTTC
>TRBV10-2|NA|TRBD1|TRBJ2-5
CASSPRGLVETQYF
TGCGCCAGCAGTCCTAGGGGGCTAGTGGAGACCCAGTACTTC
>TRBV3-1|many|NA|TRBJ2-1
CASNRGGYNEQFF
TGTGCCAGCAACCGAGGGGGGTACAATGAGCAGTTCTTC
>TRBV6-2/TRBV6-3|few|NA|TRBJ2-1
CASSQFGGGNEQFF
TGTGCCAGCAGTCAATTTGGGGGTGGCAATGAGCAGTTCTTC
>TRBV12-3/TRBV12-4|NA|TRBD2|TRBJ2-3
CASSFPASGRTDTQYF
TGTGCCAGCAGTTTCCCCGCTAGCGGACGCACAGATACGCAGTATTTT
>TRBV20-1|NA|TRBD1|TRBJ1-1
CSAFQGAREAFF
TGCAGTGCTTTCCAGGGGGCGAGGGAAGCTTTCTTT
>TRBV28|many|NA|TRBJ2-7
CASSPLAYEQYF
TGTGCCAGCAGTCCTCTAGCCTACGAGCAGTACTTC
>TRBV5-8|NA|NA|TRBJ2-3
CASSLSVLGFGEYF
TGTGCCAGCAGCTTGTCCGTGCTAGGATTTGGGGAGTATTTT
>TRBV7-8|few|TRBD2|TRBJ2-2
CASSLNLAGGTGELFF
TGTGCCAGCAGCTTAAACCTAGCGGGGGGCACCGGGGAGCTGTTTTTT
>TRBV18|many|TRBD2|TRBJ2-4
CASSPGAGENIQYF
TGTGCCAGCTCACCGGGAGCGGGAGAAAACATTCAGTACTTC
>TRBV27|many|NA|TRBJ1-2
CASRSNYGYTF
TGTGCCAGCAGATCGAATTATGGCTACACCTTC